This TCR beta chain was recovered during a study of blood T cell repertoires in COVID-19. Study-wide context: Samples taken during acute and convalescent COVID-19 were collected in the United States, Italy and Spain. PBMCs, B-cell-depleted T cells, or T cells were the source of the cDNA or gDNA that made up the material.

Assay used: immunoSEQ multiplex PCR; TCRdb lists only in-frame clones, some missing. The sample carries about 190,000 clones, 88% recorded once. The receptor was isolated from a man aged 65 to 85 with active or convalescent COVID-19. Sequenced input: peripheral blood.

CDR3 bases: TGTGCCAGCAGTGAAGGCAGGGCCCAAGAGACCCAGTACTTC. Amino acids: CASSEGRAQETQYF. The chain joins TRBV6-1 to TRBJ2-5; D is possibly TRBD1 (5 bases). CDR1 and CDR2 (germline): MNHNS, SASEGT. The CDR3 contains 14 residues. V was clipped by 1 base and J by 1 base, with 7 bases between them.